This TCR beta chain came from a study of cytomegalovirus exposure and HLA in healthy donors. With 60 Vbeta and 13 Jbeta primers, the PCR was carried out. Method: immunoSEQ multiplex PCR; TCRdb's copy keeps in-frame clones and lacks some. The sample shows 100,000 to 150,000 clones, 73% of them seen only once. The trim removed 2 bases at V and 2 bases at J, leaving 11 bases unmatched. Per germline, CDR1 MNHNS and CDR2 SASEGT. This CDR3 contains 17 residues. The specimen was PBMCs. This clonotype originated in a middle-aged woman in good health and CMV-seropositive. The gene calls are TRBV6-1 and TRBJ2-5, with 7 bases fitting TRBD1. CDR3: CASSERIGTALQETQYF. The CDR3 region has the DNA TGTGCCAGCAGTGAAAGGATCGGGACAGCGCTACAAGAGACCCAGTACTTC.